A selection of T cell receptor beta chains follows, all from one sample in a study of cytomegalovirus exposure and HLA in healthy donors. Method: immunoSEQ multiplex PCR; TCRdb's copy keeps in-frame clones and lacks some. This sample has some 140,000 clones; just under 90% occur once, and the top ten carry 4% to 6.5%. The material sequenced was PBMCs. The receptors here all came from a woman aged 30 to 39 in good health and CMV-seronegative. CDR3s include the opening cysteine and the closing phenylalanine or tryptophan. Fields, in order: D gene, clone size, V gene, J gene, CDR3 protein, CDR3 DNA. D genes are given only for firm matches. Size is omitted from some rows. Given values are once, few, many or a class for expanded clones.

.	.	TRBV10-1	TRBJ1-4	CASRRPGGISANEKLFF	TGCGCCAGCAGAAGACCAGGAGGTATCTCGGCTAATGAAAAACTGTTTTTT
.	.	TRBV27	TRBJ1-2	CASSFDRSDYGYTF	TGTGCCAGCAGTTTCGACAGGTCCGACTATGGCTACACCTTC
TRBD1	.	TRBV19	TRBJ1-2	CASSKDRVDGYTF	TGTGCCAGTAGTAAGGACAGGGTCGATGGCTACACCTTC
TRBD1	.	TRBV4-3	TRBJ1-2	CASSQDITGGGGSGYTF	TGCGCCAGCAGCCAAGATATTACAGGGGGCGGTGGTAGTGGCTACACCTTC
.	once	TRBV18	TRBJ1-3	CASSWDTSSGNTIYF	TGTGCCAGCTCATGGGACACGAGCTCTGGAAACACCATATATTTT
TRBD1	.	TRBV5-6	TRBJ1-2	CASSATGWGPNYGYTF	TGTGCCAGCAGCGCGACAGGGTGGGGGCCAAACTATGGCTACACCTTC
TRBD1	.	TRBV6-5	TRBJ1-4	CASSYSSGGAKLFF	TGTGCCAGCAGTTACTCCTCAGGGGGAGCAAAACTGTTTTTT
.	once	TRBV4-3	TRBJ2-1	CASSQLSGNPLSYNEQFF	TGCGCCAGCAGCCAGCTTAGCGGAAACCCCCTTTCCTACAATGAGCAGTTCTTC
.	.	TRBV9	TRBJ2-5	CASSVVSGETQYF	TGTGCCAGCAGCGTAGTGTCAGGAGAGACCCAGTACTTC
TRBD1	once	TRBV28	TRBJ2-7	CASSSEARGQGSEQYF	TGTGCCAGCAGTTCCGAAGCCAGAGGACAGGGTTCCGAGCAGTACTTC
TRBD1	.	TRBV5-6	TRBJ1-5	CASSLGGQFNNQPQHF	TGTGCCAGCAGCTTGGGGGGACAGTTCAACAATCAGCCCCAGCATTTT
.	.	TRBV2	TRBJ2-7	CASRRSYEQYF	TGTGCCAGCCGGCGGTCCTACGAGCAGTACTTC
TRBD1	.	TRBV28	TRBJ2-7	CASGVIQGAHEQYF	TGTGCCAGCGGTGTGATACAGGGGGCCCACGAGCAGTACTTC
.	.	TRBV19	TRBJ1-2	CASRNGPDGYTF	TGTGCCAGTAGAAATGGGCCGGATGGCTACACCTTC
TRBD1	.	TRBV28	TRBJ1-2	CASSLLAGGAGYGYTF	TGTGCCAGCAGTTTATTAGCAGGGGGCGCTGGCTATGGCTACACCTTC
TRBD2	.	TRBV27	TRBJ2-5	CASSPDGRGLETQYF	TGTGCCAGCAGCCCCGACGGGAGGGGACTCGAGACCCAGTACTTC
.	.	TRBV4-1	TRBJ1-5	CASSQGRGWGQPQHF	TGCGCCAGCAGCCAAGGCAGGGGATGGGGTCAGCCCCAGCATTTT
.	.	TRBV6-5	TRBJ1-6	CASRRTGGDHSPLHF	TGTGCCAGCAGACGGACGGGGGGAGATCATTCACCCCTCCACTTT
.	.	TRBV7-2	TRBJ2-5	CASSLPSHKPQETQYF	TGTGCCAGCAGCTTGCCATCTCACAAACCACAAGAGACCCAGTACTTC
.	.	TRBV30	TRBJ2-3	CAWIPGGTDTQYF	TGTGCCTGGATTCCAGGGGGCACAGATACGCAGTATTTT
.	.	TRBV6-5	TRBJ2-1	CASRWGSYNEQFF	TGTGCCAGCCGGTGGGGCTCGTACAATGAGCAGTTCTTC
.	.	TRBV27	TRBJ1-6	CASSLSQGWSSYNSPLHF	TGTGCCAGCAGTTTATCGCAGGGATGGAGCTCCTATAATTCACCCCTCCACTTT
.	.	TRBV7-2	TRBJ2-1	CASSFMRNEQFF	TGTGCCAGCAGCTTTATGAGGAATGAGCAGTTCTTC
TRBD2	.	TRBV7-2	TRBJ2-7	CASSLWASGWNEQYF	TGTGCCAGCAGCTTATGGGCTAGCGGATGGAACGAGCAGTACTTC
.	.	TRBV28	TRBJ1-2	CASSPTGNYGYTF	TGTGCCAGCAGTCCTACAGGAAACTATGGCTACACCTTC
.	.	TRBV4-3	TRBJ1-2	CASSPGLLNFGYGYTF	TGCGCCAGCAGTCCGGGACTCCTCAACTTCGGCTATGGCTACACCTTC
TRBD1	.	TRBV27	TRBJ2-7	CASSPRQGFSYEQYF	TGTGCCAGCAGTCCACGACAGGGATTCTCCTACGAGCAGTACTTC
TRBD1	.	TRBV5-1	TRBJ1-2	CASSLPSGTVNYGYTF	TGCGCCAGCAGCTTGCCATCCGGGACAGTAAACTATGGCTACACCTTC
.	.	TRBV11-1	TRBJ1-4	CASSLTPGWSEKLFF	TGTGCCAGCAGCTTAACTCCAGGGTGGAGTGAAAAACTGTTTTTT
TRBD1	.	TRBV11-2	TRBJ1-2	CASSYRTGGVGGYGYTF	TGTGCCAGCAGTTATCGGACAGGGGGCGTCGGAGGCTATGGCTACACCTTC
.	.	TRBV27	TRBJ2-5	CASSLLYQETQYF	TGTGCCAGCAGTTTACTGTACCAAGAGACCCAGTACTTC
.	.	TRBV19	TRBJ1-5	CASSADSYSNQPQHF	TGTGCCAGTAGTGCGGACAGTTATAGCAATCAGCCCCAGCATTTT
.	.	TRBV6-1	TRBJ2-3	CASRDNRELDTQYF	TGTGCCAGCAGGGACAACCGAGAGTTAGATACGCAGTATTTT
.	.	TRBV19	TRBJ2-1	CASSSPGFYNEQFF	TGTGCCAGTAGTAGTCCGGGATTCTACAATGAGCAGTTCTTC
TRBD1	.	TRBV28	TRBJ2-7	CASSSHSGQGSYEQYF	TGTGCCAGCAGTTCCCATTCGGGACAGGGCAGCTACGAGCAGTACTTC
TRBD1	.	TRBV9	TRBJ2-7	CASSVTGTGPYEQYF	TGTGCCAGCAGCGTAACCGGGACAGGGCCCTACGAGCAGTACTTC
.	.	TRBV7-8	TRBJ1-5	CASSLEGTSSNQPQHF	TGTGCCAGCAGCTTAGAAGGGACAAGTAGCAATCAGCCCCAGCATTTT
.	few	TRBV28	TRBJ1-2	CASSQDRLYGYTF	TGTGCCAGCAGCCAGGACAGACTCTATGGCTACACCTTC
TRBD2	.	TRBV5-4	TRBJ2-1	CASSLPSGRDEQFF	TGTGCCAGCAGCTTGCCTAGCGGGAGGGATGAGCAGTTCTTC
TRBD2	.	TRBV7-9	TRBJ2-1	CASSQGLAGSLAEQFF	TGTGCCAGCAGCCAGGGACTAGCGGGGAGCCTGGCGGAGCAGTTCTTC
TRBD2	.	TRBV5-4	TRBJ2-5	CASSTRRAGVETQYF	TGTGCCAGCAGCACACGTAGGGCGGGAGTGGAGACCCAGTACTTC
TRBD1	.	TRBV6-6	TRBJ1-2	CASSPDRGRFYGYTF	TGTGCCAGCAGTCCTGACAGGGGGCGTTTCTATGGCTACACCTTC
TRBD1	.	TRBV6-5	TRBJ1-2	CASSYSTGALYGYTF	TGTGCCAGCAGTTACTCGACAGGGGCTCTCTATGGCTACACCTTC
.	.	TRBV19	TRBJ2-1	CASSIDLPTYNEQFF	TGTGCCAGTAGTATAGATCTTCCTACTTACAATGAGCAGTTCTTC
TRBD1	once	TRBV5-1	TRBJ2-1	CASSLARRQGNEQFF	TGCGCCAGCAGCTTGGCCCGTAGACAGGGCAATGAGCAGTTCTTC
.	.	TRBV18	TRBJ2-4	CASSPSTTGTGAKNIQYF	TGTGCCAGCTCACCCAGCACTACAGGGACGGGGGCCAAAAACATTCAGTACTTC
.	once	TRBV28	TRBJ1-4	CASSFSGSNEKLFF	TGTGCCAGCAGTTTTTCAGGGTCTAATGAAAAACTGTTTTTT
.	.	TRBV7-9	TRBJ1-1	CASSPTAANTEAFF	TGTGCCAGCAGCCCGACCGCGGCGAACACTGAAGCTTTCTTT
.	.	TRBV2	TRBJ2-4	CASRLRSPSQSDIQYF	TGTGCCAGCCGCCTCCGATCCCCGAGCCAGAGCGACATTCAGTACTTC
TRBD2	once	TRBV29-1	TRBJ2-7	CSVVPATSGISYEQYF	TGCAGCGTTGTCCCGGCGACTAGCGGGATATCCTACGAGCAGTACTTC
.	.	TRBV28	TRBJ2-1	CASRAIRDNEQFF	TGTGCCAGCAGAGCAATACGGGACAATGAGCAGTTCTTC
.	.	TRBV15	TRBJ2-6	CATSRDPGGANVLTF	TGTGCCACCAGCAGAGATCCAGGGGGGGCCAACGTCCTGACTTTC
TRBD2	.	TRBV11-1	TRBJ2-1	CASSPRGGGYYNEQFF	TGTGCCAGCAGCCCCCGCGGCGGGGGGTACTACAATGAGCAGTTCTTC
TRBD1	.	TRBV7-8	TRBJ1-2	CASSSGQGANYGYTF	TGTGCCAGCAGCTCAGGACAGGGGGCCAACTATGGCTACACCTTC
TRBD2	.	TRBV9	TRBJ2-1	CASSSSGRGSYNEQFF	TGTGCCAGCAGCTCTAGCGGGAGGGGCTCCTACAATGAGCAGTTCTTC
TRBD1	few	TRBV28	TRBJ1-5	CASSSGQGPQPQHF	TGTGCCAGCAGCTCAGGACAGGGTCCTCAGCCCCAGCATTTT
.	.	TRBV7-9	TRBJ1-5	CASSLNQPQHF	TGTGCCAGCAGCCTTAATCAGCCCCAGCATTTT
TRBD1	once	TRBV27	TRBJ1-2	CASRGQGAYGYTF	TGTGCCAGCAGGGGACAGGGGGCATATGGCTACACCTTC